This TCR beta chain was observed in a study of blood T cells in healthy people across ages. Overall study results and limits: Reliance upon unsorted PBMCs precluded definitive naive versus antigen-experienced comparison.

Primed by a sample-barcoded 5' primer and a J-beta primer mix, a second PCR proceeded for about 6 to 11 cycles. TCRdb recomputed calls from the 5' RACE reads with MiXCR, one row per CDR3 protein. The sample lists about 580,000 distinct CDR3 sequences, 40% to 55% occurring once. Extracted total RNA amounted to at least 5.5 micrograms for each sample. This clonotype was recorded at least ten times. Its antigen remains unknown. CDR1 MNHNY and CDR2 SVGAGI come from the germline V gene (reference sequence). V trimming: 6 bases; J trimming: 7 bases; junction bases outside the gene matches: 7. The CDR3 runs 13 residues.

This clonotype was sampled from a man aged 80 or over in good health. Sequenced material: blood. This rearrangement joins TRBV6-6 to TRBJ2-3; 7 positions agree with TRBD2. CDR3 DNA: TGTGCCAGCAGGGCGGGGGATGGGAATACGCAGTATTTT. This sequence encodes CASRAGDGNTQYF.